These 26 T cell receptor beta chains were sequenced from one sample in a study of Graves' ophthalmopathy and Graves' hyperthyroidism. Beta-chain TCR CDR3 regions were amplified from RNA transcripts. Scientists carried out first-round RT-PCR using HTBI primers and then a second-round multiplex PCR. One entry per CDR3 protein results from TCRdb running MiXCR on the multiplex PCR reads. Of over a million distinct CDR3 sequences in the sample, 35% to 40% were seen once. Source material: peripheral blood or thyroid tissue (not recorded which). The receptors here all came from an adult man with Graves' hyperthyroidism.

CDR3 coding DNA: TGCGCCAGCAGCCCGACTATTGAGTTGGACTATGGCTACACCTTC. Protein product: CASSPTIELDYGYTF. This chain connects TRBV4-3 to TRBJ1-2; D is uncertain. The germline V gene encodes CDR1 LGHNA and CDR2 YSLEER. The V gene lost 4 bases and the J gene lost 3 bases, with 15 bases spanning the gap. The CDR3 consists of 15 residues.

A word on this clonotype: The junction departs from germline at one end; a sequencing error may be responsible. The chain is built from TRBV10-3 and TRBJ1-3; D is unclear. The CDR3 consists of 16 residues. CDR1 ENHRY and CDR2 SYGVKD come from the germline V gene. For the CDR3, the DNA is TGTGCCAGCAGTGAATCCTGGTCAGCCTCTGGAAACACCATATATTTT. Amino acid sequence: CASSESWSASGNTIYF.

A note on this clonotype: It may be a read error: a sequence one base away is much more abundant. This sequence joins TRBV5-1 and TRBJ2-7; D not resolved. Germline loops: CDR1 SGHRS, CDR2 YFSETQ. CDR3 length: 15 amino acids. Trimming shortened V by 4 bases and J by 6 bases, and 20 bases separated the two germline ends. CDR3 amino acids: CASSGATGQVSEQYF. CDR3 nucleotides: TGCGCCAGCAGCGGAGCGACTGGGCAGGTTTCCGAGCAGTACTTC.

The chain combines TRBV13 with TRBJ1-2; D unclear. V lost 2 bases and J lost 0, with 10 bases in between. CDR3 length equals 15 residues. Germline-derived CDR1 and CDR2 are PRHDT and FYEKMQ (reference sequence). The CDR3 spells CASSLYVKSNYGYTF. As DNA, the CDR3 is TGTGCCAGCAGCTTATATGTCAAATCTAACTATGGCTACACCTTC.

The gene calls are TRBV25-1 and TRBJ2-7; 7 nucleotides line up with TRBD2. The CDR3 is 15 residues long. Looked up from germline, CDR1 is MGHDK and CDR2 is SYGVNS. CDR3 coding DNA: TGTGTCTGCAGTGCCAAAAAGGTCCTCACTAGCGTGCAGTACTTC. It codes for CVCSAKKVLTSVQYF.

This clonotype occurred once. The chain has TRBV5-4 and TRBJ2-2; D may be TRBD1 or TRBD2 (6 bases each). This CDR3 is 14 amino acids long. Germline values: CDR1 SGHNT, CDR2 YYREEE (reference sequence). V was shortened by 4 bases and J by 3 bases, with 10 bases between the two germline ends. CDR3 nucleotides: TGTGCCAGCAGCCGGGGGCCCGACACCGGGGAGCTGTTTTTT. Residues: CASSRGPDTGELFF.

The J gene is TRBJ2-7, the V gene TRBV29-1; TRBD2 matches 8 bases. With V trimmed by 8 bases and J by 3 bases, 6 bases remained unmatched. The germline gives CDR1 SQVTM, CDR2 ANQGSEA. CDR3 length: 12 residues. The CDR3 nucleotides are TGCAGCTTAGTCCGGGAGGGCTACGAGCAGTACTTC. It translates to CSLVREGYEQYF.

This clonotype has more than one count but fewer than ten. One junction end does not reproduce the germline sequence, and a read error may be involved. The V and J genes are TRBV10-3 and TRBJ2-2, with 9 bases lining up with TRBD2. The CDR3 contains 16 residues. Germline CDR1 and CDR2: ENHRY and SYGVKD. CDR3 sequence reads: CASSKGGRATTGELFF. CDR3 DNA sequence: TGTGCCAGCAGTAAGGGCGGGAGGGCCACCACCGGGGAGCTGTTTTTT.

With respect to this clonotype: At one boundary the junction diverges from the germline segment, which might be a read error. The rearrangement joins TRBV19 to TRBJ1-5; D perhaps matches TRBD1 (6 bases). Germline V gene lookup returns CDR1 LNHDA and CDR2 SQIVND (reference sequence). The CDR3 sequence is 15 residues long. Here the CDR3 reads CASSIVGGARQPQHF. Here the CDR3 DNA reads TGTGCCAGTAGCATAGTGGGGGGGGCCCGTCAGCCCCAGCATTTT.

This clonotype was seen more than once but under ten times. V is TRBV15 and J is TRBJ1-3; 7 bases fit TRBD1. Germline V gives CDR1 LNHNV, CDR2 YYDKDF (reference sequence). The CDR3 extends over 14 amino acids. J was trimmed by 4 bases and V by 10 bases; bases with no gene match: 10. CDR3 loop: CAMSDREAGNTIYF. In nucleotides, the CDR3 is TGTGCCATGTCAGACAGGGAGGCCGGAAACACCATATATTTT. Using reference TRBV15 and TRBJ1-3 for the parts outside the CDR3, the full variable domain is DAMVIQNPRYQVTQFGKPVTLSCSQTLNHNVMYWYQQKSSQAPKLLFHYYDKDFNNEADTPDNFQSRRPNTSFCFLDIRSPGLGDTAMYLCAMSDREAGNTIYFGEGSWLTVV.

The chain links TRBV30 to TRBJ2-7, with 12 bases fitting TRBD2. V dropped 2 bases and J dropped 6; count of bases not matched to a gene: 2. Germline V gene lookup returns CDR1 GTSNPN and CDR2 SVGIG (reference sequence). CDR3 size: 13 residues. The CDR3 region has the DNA TGTGCCTGGAGTTTACTAGCGGGAGGCGAGCAGTACTTC. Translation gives CAWSLLAGGEQYF.

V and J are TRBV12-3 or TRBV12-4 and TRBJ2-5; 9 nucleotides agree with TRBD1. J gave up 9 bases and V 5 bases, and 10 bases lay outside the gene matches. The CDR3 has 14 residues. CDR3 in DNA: TGTGCCAGCAGTGAGGGACAGGGACCTCAGCCCCAGTACTTC. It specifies CASSEGQGPQPQYF.

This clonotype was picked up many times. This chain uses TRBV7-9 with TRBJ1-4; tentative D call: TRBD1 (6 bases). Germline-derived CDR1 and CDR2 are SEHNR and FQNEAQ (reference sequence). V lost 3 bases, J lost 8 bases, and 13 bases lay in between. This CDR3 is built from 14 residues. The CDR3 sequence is CASSFDQGPEKLFF. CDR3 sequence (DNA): TGTGCCAGCAGCTTTGATCAGGGGCCGGAAAAACTGTTTTTT.

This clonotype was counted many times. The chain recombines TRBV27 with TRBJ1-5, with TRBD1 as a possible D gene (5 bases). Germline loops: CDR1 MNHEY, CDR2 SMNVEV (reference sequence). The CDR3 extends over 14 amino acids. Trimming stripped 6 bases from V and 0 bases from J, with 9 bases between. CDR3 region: CASRQGDSNQPQHF. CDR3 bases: TGTGCCAGCAGGCAGGGAGATAGCAATCAGCCCCAGCATTTT.

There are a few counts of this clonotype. In DNA, the CDR3 is TGCGCCAGCAGCTTAGACAGGGGGCCCGACGACCTCCAAGAGACCCAGTACTTC. It encodes CASSLDRGPDDLQETQYF. The rearrangement joins TRBV5-1 to TRBJ2-5; 10 nucleotides match TRBD1. Trimming removed 2 bases from V and 1 base from J; junction bases left unmatched: 11. The length of the CDR3 is 18 residues. Germline CDR1 and CDR2: SGHRS and YFSETQ.

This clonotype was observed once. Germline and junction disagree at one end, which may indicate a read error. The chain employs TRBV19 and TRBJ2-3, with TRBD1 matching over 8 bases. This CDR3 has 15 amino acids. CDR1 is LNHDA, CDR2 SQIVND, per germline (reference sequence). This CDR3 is CAGSATGVSTDTQYF. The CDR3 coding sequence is TGTGCCGGTAGTGCGACAGGGGTTTCCACAGATACGCAGTATTTT.

The CDR3 loop reads CASSLRGGATQYF. The CDR3 DNA sequence: TGTGCCAGCAGCTTACGGGGCGGGGCGACCCAGTACTTC. The chain couples TRBV7-6 to TRBJ2-5; tentative D call: TRBD2 (6 bases). Germline CDR1 is SGHVS and CDR2 is FNYEAQ. CDR3 length: 13 amino acids. Between the trimmed V and J ends, which lost 2 bases and 7 bases, there was a span of 11 bases.

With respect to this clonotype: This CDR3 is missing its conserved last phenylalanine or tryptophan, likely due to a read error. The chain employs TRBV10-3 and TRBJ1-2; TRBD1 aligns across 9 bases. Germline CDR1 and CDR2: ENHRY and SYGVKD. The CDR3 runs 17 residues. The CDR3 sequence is CGRLTTGGLELCYGYTL. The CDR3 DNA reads TGTGGCCGGCTTACCACAGGGGGCCTTGAGCTTTGCTATGGCTACACCCTC.

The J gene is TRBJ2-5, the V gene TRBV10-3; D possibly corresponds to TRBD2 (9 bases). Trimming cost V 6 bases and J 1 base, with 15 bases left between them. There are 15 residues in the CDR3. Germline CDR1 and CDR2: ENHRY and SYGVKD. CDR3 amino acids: CAIRREGTGQETQYF. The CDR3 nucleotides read TGTGCCATCAGGCGGGAGGGGACAGGCCAAGAGACCCAGTACTTC.

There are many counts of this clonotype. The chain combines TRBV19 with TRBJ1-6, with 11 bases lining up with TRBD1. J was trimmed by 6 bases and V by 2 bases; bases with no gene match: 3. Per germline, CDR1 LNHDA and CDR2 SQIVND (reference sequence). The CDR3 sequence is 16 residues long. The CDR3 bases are TGTGCCAGTAGTATACTGGACAGGGGGCTTAATTCACCCCTCCACTTT. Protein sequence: CASSILDRGLNSPLHF.

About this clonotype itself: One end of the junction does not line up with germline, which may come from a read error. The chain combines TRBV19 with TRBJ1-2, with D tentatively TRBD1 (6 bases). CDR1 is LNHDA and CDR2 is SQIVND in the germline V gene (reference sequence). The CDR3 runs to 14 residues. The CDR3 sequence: CTSTVQGIGYGYTF. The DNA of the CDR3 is TGTACCAGTACCGTGCAGGGGATTGGATATGGCTACACCTTC.

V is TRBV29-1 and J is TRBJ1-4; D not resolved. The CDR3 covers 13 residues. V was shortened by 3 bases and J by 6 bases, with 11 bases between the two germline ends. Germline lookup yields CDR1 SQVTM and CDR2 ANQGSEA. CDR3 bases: TGCAGCGTTGATCGGACGGCAGATGAAAAACTGTTTTTT. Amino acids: CSVDRTADEKLFF. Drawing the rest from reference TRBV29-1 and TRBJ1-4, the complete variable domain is SAVISQKPSRDICQRGTSLTIQCQVDSQVTMMFWYRQQPGQSLTLIATANQGSEATYESGFVIDKFPISRPNLTFSTLTVSNMSPEDSSIYLCSVDRTADEKLFFGSGTQLSVL.

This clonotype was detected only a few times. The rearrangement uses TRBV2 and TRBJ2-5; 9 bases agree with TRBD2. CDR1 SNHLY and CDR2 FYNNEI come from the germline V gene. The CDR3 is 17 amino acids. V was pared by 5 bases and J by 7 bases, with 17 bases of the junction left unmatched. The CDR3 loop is CASSTEGFGGGETTQYF. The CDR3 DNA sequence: TGTGCCAGCAGTACCGAGGGCTTTGGCGGGGGGGAGACGACCCAGTACTTC.

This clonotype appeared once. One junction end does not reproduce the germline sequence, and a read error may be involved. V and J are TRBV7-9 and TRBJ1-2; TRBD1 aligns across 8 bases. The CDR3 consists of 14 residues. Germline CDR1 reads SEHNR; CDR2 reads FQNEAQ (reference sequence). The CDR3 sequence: CASSSGTGLYGYTF. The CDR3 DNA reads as TGCGCCAGCAGCTCCGGGACAGGACTCTATGGCTACACCTTC.

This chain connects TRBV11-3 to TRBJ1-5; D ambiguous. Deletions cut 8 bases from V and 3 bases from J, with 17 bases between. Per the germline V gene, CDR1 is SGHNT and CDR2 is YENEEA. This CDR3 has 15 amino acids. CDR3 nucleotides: TGTGCCAGCTCACTACAAACGATTCCCAATCAGCCCCAGCATTTT. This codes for CASSLQTIPNQPQHF.

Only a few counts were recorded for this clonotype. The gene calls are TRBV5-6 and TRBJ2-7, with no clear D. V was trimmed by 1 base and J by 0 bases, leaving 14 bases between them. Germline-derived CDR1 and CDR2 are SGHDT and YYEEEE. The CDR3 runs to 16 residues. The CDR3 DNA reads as TGTGCCAGCAGCTTGTATACAGATTTGAGCTCCTACGAGCAGTACTTC. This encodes CASSLYTDLSSYEQYF.